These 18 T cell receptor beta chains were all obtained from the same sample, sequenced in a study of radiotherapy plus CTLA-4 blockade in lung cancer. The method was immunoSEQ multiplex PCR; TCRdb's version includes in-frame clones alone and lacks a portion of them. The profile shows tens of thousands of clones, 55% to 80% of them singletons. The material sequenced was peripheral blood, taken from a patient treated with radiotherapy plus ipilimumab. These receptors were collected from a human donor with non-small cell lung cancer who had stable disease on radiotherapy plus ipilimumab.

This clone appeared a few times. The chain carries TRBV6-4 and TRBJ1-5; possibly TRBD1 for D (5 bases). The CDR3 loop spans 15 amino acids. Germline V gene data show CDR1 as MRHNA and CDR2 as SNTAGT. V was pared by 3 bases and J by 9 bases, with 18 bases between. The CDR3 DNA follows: TGTGCCAGCAGTGAGCGCGGGACCACGATGTTGCCCCAGCATTTT. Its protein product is CASSERGTTMLPQHF.

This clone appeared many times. The CDR3 DNA sequence: TGTGCCAGCAGTGGGCGGGCCACTGAAGCTTTCTTT. It encodes CASSGRATEAFF. The V gene is TRBV2, the J gene TRBJ1-1, with D unresolved. Germline CDR1 is SNHLY and CDR2 is FYNNEI. CDR3 length: 12 amino acids. The V and J ends lost 4 bases and 4 bases respectively, with 7 bases between them.

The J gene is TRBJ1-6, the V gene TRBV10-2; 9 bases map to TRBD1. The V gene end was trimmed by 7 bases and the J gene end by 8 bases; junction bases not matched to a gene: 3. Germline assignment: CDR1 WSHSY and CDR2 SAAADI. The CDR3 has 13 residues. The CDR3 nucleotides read TGCGCCAGCACAAGACAGGGGGATTCACCCCTCCACTTT. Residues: CASTRQGDSPLHF.

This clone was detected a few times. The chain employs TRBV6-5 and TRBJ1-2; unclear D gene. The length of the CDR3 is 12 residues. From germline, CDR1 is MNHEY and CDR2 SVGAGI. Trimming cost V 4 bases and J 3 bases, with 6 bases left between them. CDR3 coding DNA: TGTGCCAGCAGTTCAGTTGACTATGGCTACACCTTC. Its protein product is CASSSVDYGYTF.

CDR3 bases: TGTGCCAGCAGGGCTGGCGGGGGAGACACAGATACGCAGTATTTT. It translates to CASRAGGGDTDTQYF. The rearrangement links TRBV21-1 to TRBJ2-3; the table's D call TRBD2 went unverified against the DNA. TRBV21-1 is a known pseudogene. The CDR3 runs 15 residues.

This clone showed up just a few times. CDR3 in DNA: TGCGCCAGCAGCCAAATCGTCACTAGCTCTGGAAACACCATATATTTT. It codes for CASSQIVTSSGNTIYF. The chain carries TRBV4-1 and TRBJ1-3; no definite D call. From germline, CDR1 is MGHRA and CDR2 YSYEKL. V was shortened by 2 bases and J by 0 bases, with 11 bases between the two germline ends. This CDR3 is 16 amino acids long.

The chain's CDR3 is CASSVVGTGENEQFF. Here the CDR3 DNA reads TGTGCCAGCAGCGTAGTCGGGACAGGGGAGAATGAGCAGTTCTTC. The chain joins TRBV9 to TRBJ2-1; TRBD1 matches 10 bases. CDR1 is SGDLS, CDR2 YYNGEE, per germline. The CDR3 length is 15 residues. Trimming removed 0 bases from V and 7 bases from J; junction bases left unmatched: 4.

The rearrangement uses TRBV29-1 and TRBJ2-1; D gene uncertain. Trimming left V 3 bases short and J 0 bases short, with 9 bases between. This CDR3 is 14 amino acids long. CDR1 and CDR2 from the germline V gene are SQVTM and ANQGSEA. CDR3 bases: TGCAGCGTTGAGACTCCGAGCTCCTACAATGAGCAGTTCTTC. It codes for CSVETPSSYNEQFF.

The CDR3 sequence is CASSAGTGVFMYGYTF. The CDR3 coding sequence is TGTGCCAGCAGCGCCGGGACAGGGGTATTTATGTATGGCTACACCTTC. The genes are TRBV9 and TRBJ1-2; TRBD1 aligns across 10 bases. There are 16 residues in the CDR3. Germline-derived CDR1 and CDR2 are SGDLS and YYNGEE. The V gene end was trimmed by 3 bases and the J gene end by 5 bases; junction bases not matched to a gene: 10.

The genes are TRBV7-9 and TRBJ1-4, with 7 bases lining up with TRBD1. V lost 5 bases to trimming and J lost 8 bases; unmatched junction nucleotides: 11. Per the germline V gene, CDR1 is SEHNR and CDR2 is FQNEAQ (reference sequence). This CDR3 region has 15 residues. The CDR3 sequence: CASSPATGMTEKLFF. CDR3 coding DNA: TGTGCCAGCAGCCCTGCGACAGGGATGACGGAAAAACTGTTTTTT.

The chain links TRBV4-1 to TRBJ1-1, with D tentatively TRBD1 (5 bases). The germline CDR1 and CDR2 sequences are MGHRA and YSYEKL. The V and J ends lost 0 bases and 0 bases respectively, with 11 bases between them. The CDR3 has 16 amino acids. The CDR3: CASSQERQGLNTEAFF. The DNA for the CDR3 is TGCGCCAGCAGCCAAGAGAGGCAGGGATTGAACACTGAAGCTTTCTTT.

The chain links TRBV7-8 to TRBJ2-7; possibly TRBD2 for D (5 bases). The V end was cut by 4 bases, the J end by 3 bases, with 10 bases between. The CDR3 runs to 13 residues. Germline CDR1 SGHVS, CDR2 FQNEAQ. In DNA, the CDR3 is TGTGCCAGCAGCTACGACGGAGGCTACGAGCAGTACTTC. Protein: CASSYDGGYEQYF.

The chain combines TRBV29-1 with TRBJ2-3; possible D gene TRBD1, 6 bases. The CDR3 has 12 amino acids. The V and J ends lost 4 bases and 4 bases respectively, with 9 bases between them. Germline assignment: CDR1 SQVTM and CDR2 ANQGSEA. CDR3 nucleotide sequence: TGCAGCGTTGCCGGACAGCCAGATACGCAGTATTTT. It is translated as CSVAGQPDTQYF.

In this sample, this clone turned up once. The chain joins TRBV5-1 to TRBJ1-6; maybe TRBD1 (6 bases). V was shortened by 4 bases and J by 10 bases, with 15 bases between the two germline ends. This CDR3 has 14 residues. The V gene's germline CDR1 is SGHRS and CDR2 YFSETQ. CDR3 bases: TGCGCCAGCAGCCTCACAGGGCTGGGATCACCCCTCCACTTT. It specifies CASSLTGLGSPLHF.

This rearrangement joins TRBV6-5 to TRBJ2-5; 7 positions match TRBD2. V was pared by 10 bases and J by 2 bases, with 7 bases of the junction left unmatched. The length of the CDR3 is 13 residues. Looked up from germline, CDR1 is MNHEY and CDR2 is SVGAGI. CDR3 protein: CATNPGGQETQYF. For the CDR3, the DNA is TGTGCCACCAACCCGGGGGGACAAGAGACCCAGTACTTC.

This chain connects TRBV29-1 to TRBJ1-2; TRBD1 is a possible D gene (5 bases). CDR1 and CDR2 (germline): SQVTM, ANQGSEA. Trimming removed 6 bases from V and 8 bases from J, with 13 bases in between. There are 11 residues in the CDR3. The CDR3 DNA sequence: TGCAGCGTCCGAAGGGGCGTCGGCTACACCTTC. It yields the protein CSVRRGVGYTF.

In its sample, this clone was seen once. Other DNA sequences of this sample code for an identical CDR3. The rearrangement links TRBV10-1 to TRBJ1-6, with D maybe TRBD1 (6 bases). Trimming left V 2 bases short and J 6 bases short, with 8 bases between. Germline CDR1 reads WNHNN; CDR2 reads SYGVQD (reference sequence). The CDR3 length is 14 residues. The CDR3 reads CASSEGGFNSPLHF. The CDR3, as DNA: TGCGCCAGCAGTGAGGGGGGCTTTAATTCACCCCTCCACTTT.

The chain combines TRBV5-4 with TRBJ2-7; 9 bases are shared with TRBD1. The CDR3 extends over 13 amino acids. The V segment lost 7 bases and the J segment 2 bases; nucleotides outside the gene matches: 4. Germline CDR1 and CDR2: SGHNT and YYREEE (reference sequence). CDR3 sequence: CASSQGATYEQYF. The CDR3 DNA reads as TGTGCCAGCTCACAGGGGGCAACCTACGAGCAGTACTTC.